This entry describes one T cell receptor (beta chain). Its cognate antigen is unknown. The sample originates from a study of cytomegalovirus exposure and HLA in healthy donors. Study information: Genotyping showed 81% of over 350 donors falling in the Caucasian-associated ancestry cluster. The study, taken as a whole, reports: Roughly even sequencing depth across donors was the assumption behind the presence/absence analyses. The authors later found most CMV-associated TCR beta chains appeared HLA-restricted.

The PCR employed 60 Vbeta primers together with 13 Jbeta primers. TCRdb's table, derived via immunoSEQ multiplex PCR, lists solely in-frame clones and lacks some. The data show approximately 94,000 clones, with more than 75% seen just once and 5.3% held by the top ten. The CDR3 covers 12 residues. Germline-derived CDR1 and CDR2 are MDHEN and SYDVKM. V was pared by 4 bases and J by 0 bases, with 4 bases between. Sequenced material: PBMCs. V gene TRBV28 combines with J gene TRBJ2-7, with D uncertain. The TCR was taken from a man under 40 in good health and CMV-seropositive. CDR3 nucleotide sequence: TGTGCCAGCAGTTCCTCCTCCTACGAGCAGTACTTC. Protein product: CASSSSSYEQYF.